The 10 T cell receptor beta chains below come from one sample, sequenced in a study of cytomegalovirus exposure and HLA in healthy donors. Generated by immunoSEQ multiplex PCR, the TCRdb table keeps only in-frame clones and is missing some. Here the sample spans about 120,000 clones, 88% being singletons. The sequenced sample consisted of PBMCs. The receptors originated from a woman in her late teens or twenties in good health and CMV-seropositive.

V gene TRBV7-2 combines with J gene TRBJ1-4; TRBD1 aligns across 7 bases. Germline trimming cut 1 base from V and 7 bases from J; bases unmatched to any gene: 3. Per germline, CDR1 SGHTA and CDR2 FQGNSA. This CDR3 is built from 14 residues. CDR3 loop: CASSLGQGSEKLFF. CDR3 DNA sequence: TGTGCCAGCAGCTTAGGACAGGGTAGTGAAAAACTGTTTTTT.

This clone was seen more than once but under ten times. The chain joins TRBV10-3 to TRBJ1-2; 7 nucleotides line up with TRBD1. There are 12 residues in the CDR3. CDR1 and CDR2 (germline): ENHRY, SYGVKD. Trimming took 3 bases from V and 7 from J; bases not matched to a gene: 2. CDR3 protein: CAISDRQGGYTF. The CDR3 DNA is TGTGCCATCAGTGACCGACAGGGTGGCTACACCTTC.

The chain is built from TRBV12-5 and TRBJ1-5, with 11 bases identical to TRBD1. CDR1 is LGHNT, CDR2 FRNRAP, per germline. V shed 0 bases, J shed 7 bases, and the junction held 5 bases outside the gene matches. The CDR3 spans 16 residues. CDR3 amino acids: CASGLVAGTGGQPQHF. The CDR3 DNA follows: TGTGCTAGTGGTTTGGTGGCCGGGACAGGGGGACAGCCCCAGCATTTT.

This chain uses TRBV7-2 with TRBJ2-3, with TRBD2 matching over 13 bases. The germline CDR1 and CDR2 sequences are SGHTA and FQGNSA. Losses at the gene ends were 5 bases for V and 2 bases for J; bases not matched to a gene: 4. The CDR3 contains 16 residues. In DNA form, the CDR3 reads TGTGCCAGCAGCCGACTAGCGGGAGGACACACAGATACGCAGTATTTT. Its translation: CASSRLAGGHTDTQYF. The whole variable domain, remainder taken from reference TRBV7-2 and TRBJ2-3, is GAGVSQSPSNKVTEKGKDVELRCDPISGHTALYWYRQSLGQGLEFLIYFQGNSAPDKSGLPSDRFSAERTGGSVSTLTIQRTQQEDSAVYLCASSRLAGGHTDTQYFGPGTRLTVL.

This chain uses TRBV7-6 with TRBJ2-1, with 8 nucleotides matching TRBD2. CDR3 length: 16 residues. The germline CDR1 and CDR2 sequences are SGHVS and FNYEAQ. V dropped 4 bases and J dropped 7; count of bases not matched to a gene: 12. The CDR3 DNA sequence: TGTGCCAGCAGCTCCGATAGCGGGAAAGACTTGAATGAGCAGTTCTTC. It translates to CASSSDSGKDLNEQFF. The full variable domain, with the rest looked up from reference TRBV7-6 and TRBJ2-1, is GAGVSQSPRYKVTKRGQDVALRCDPISGHVSLYWYRQALGQGPEFLTYFNYEAQQDKSGLPNDRFSAERPEGSISTLTIQRTEQRDSAMYRCASSSDSGKDLNEQFFGPGTRLTVL.

The chain couples TRBV5-8 to TRBJ2-7, with a tentative D call TRBD1 (6 bases). Germline lookup yields CDR1 SGHTS and CDR2 YDEGEE. V was cut by 6 bases and J by 2 bases, with 18 bases left in between. The CDR3 contains 15 residues. CDR3 sequence: CASNKAMTGAYEQYF. CDR3 nucleotide sequence: TGTGCCAGCAACAAAGCAATGACAGGAGCCTACGAGCAGTACTTC. Looking up the rest from reference TRBV5-8 and TRBJ2-7 gives the full variable domain: EAGVTQSPTHLIKTRGQQATLRCSPISGHTSVYWYQQALGLGLQFLLWYDEGEERNRGNFPPRFSGRQFPNYSSELNVNALELEDSALYLCASNKAMTGAYEQYFGPGTRLTVT.

The chain recombines TRBV4-1 with TRBJ2-7; D is unresolved. Trimming left V 0 bases short and J 4 bases short, with 16 bases between. The V gene's germline CDR1 is MGHRA and CDR2 YSYEKL. The CDR3 runs 16 residues. CDR3 in DNA: TGCGCCAGCAGCCAAGATAGGTCCACCTTGACTTACGAGCAGTACTTC. Translated: CASSQDRSTLTYEQYF.

The chain links TRBV5-4 to TRBJ2-5, with TRBD1 identical over 7 bases. This CDR3 contains 13 residues. The germline CDR1 and CDR2 sequences are SGHNT and YYREEE (reference sequence). V dropped 4 bases and J dropped 2; count of bases not matched to a gene: 2. CDR3 sequence reads: CASSPGQQETQYF. CDR3 bases: TGTGCCAGCAGCCCGGGACAGCAAGAGACCCAGTACTTC. Supplemented by reference TRBV5-4 and TRBJ2-5, the full variable domain reads ETGVTQSPTHLIKTRGQQVTLRCSSQSGHNTVSWYQQALGQGPQFIFQYYREEENGRGNFPPRFSGLQFPNYSSELNVNALELDDSALYLCASSPGQQETQYFGPGTRLLVL.

The CDR3 sequence: CASSQGSGTNNEQFF. CDR3 in DNA: TGCGCCAGCAGCCAGGGGAGCGGTACGAACAATGAGCAGTTCTTC. V usage is TRBV4-1 and J usage is TRBJ2-1; TRBD2 is a possible D gene (5 bases). Trimming cost V 3 bases and J 5 bases, with 14 bases left between them. CDR3 length: 15 amino acids. The V gene's germline CDR1 is MGHRA and CDR2 YSYEKL.

The chain links TRBV5-8 to TRBJ1-2; D is unclear. From germline, CDR1 is SGHTS and CDR2 YDEGEE. The CDR3 is 12 amino acids. Trimming pared 0 bases from V and 13 bases from J, leaving 13 bases between. The CDR3 is CASSLVQYFTTF. The CDR3 DNA reads as TGTGCCAGCAGCTTGGTTCAGTATTTTACCACCTTC.